This T cell receptor beta chain was sequenced in a study of Ad26.COV2.S vaccination and SARS-CoV-2 variants. Turning to the study itself: In the study, Ad26.COV2.S was injected intramuscularly once, or twice 56 days apart.

The assay was immunoSEQ multiplex PCR, and TCRdb's table has in-frame clones only and misses some. This sample has roughly 320,000 clones, with 85% to 90% found just once. This clone came up a few times. The antigen is not known. Looked up from germline, CDR1 is MNHEY and CDR2 is SMNVEV (reference sequence). V shed 5 bases and J 2 bases; nucleotides not matched to a gene: 8. The CDR3 covers 16 residues. Study-wide results and caveats: The placebo group had lower spike-specific TCR breadth than the vaccine recipients did. Total T cell responses may have been underestimated by the TCR breadth and depth analyses.

Regarding treatment: around 19 received Ad26.COV2.S at low or high dose, single or two shots; 5 received placebo; per-sample allocation not given. Each sample was drawn 63 days after the first injection (of vaccine or placebo). At a Boston site, the person donating was an adult of 18-55 years. This receptor was taken from a person aged 18-60 years who received the Ad26.COV2.S COVID-19 vaccine or a placebo. The specimen comprised peripheral blood, sampled in a trial of Ad26.COV2.S vaccine versus placebo. The gene calls are TRBV27 and TRBJ2-3; the match to TRBD1 covers 9 bases. The CDR3 DNA is TGTGCCAGCAGTCGCTCCGGGACAGGGTTCACAGATACGCAGTATTTT. It is translated as CASSRSGTGFTDTQYF.